A single T cell receptor (beta chain) is shown here with its context. Its antigen is unidentified. Trimming at V came to 4 bases and at J to 5 bases, leaving 4 bases not matched to a gene. Germline CDR1 and CDR2: MGHRA and YSYEKL. This CDR3 contains 14 residues. Profiling relied on immunoSEQ multiplex PCR, and the TCRdb table lists in-frame clones only, not all of them. The sample has about 700,000 clones, under 95% seen once. The source of the sample is a study of shared clonotypes between healthy human individuals. Findings and caveats of the study: There were few donors, and this limited the genetic and exposure-history diversity represented. Compared with memory subsets, naive subsets generally had larger estimated richness. Relative to their counterparts shared across all four donors, non-shared clonotypes exhibited diminished generation probabilities.

Naive CD8 cells comprised CD45RO-negative, CCR7-positively selected cells, excluding terminally differentiated effector memory CD45RA+ cells. Donors were Caucasian adults residing in Nashville, Tennessee, USA. The chain combines TRBV4-1 with TRBJ2-5; 10 bases align to TRBD1. Sequencing was done on a sample of naive CD8+ T cells sorted from blood. The TCR sequence derives from a man aged 25-45 years in good health. The CDR3 bases are TGCGCCAGCAGCCCCGGGACAGGGGATGAGACCCAGTACTTC. This encodes CASSPGTGDETQYF.